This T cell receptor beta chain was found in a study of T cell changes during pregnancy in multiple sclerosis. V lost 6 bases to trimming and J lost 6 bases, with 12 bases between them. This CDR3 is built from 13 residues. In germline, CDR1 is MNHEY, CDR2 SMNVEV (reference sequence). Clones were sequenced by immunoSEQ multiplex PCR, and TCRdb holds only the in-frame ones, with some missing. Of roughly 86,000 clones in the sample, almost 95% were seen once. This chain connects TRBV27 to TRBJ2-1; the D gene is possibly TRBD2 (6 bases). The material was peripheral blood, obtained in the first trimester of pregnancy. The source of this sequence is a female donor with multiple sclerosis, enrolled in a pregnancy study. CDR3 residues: CASRPGEGNEQFF. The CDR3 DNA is TGTGCCAGCAGACCGGGAGAGGGCAATGAGCAGTTCTTC.